The clone carrying this TCR beta chain was seen a single time. Treatment described: 19 received Ad26.COV2.S at low or high dose, single or two shots; five or six received placebo; per-sample allocation not given. Sampling was done on day 63 after the first vaccine or placebo injection. The data were taken from a study of Ad26.COV2.S vaccination and SARS-CoV-2 variants. Assay used: immunoSEQ multiplex PCR; TCRdb lists only in-frame clones, some missing. The table lists roughly 320,000 clones, around four fifths of them singletons. The CDR3 length is 14 residues. Losses at the gene ends were 8 bases for V and 1 base for J; bases not matched to a gene: 3. The germline V gene encodes CDR1 SGHTA and CDR2 FQGNSA.

The chain combines TRBV7-2 with TRBJ2-2; 8 bases fit TRBD2. This specimen was peripheral blood, taken in a trial of Ad26.COV2.S vaccine versus placebo. The TCR comes from a person aged 18-60 years who received the Ad26.COV2.S COVID-19 vaccine or a placebo. This CDR3 is CASPLAGNTGELFF. The CDR3 coding sequence is TGTGCCAGCCCTCTAGCGGGGAACACCGGGGAGCTGTTTTTT.